This T cell receptor (beta chain) is from a study of T cells in localized non-small cell lung cancer. General study points: Detection in adjacent lung was observed for a median about 50 of the top 100 tumor clones. Sequencing was restricted to one tumor region; therefore, heterogeneity remains possible.

Turning to this clone: What it binds is not known.

Profiled with immunoSEQ multiplex PCR; TCRdb holds only in-frame clones, not every one. Of around 40,000 clones in the sample, more than 75% were seen once. CDR3 size: 13 residues. With 7 bases removed from V and 1 base from J, the gap between germline ends came to 8 bases. The V gene's germline CDR1 is MDHEN and CDR2 SYDVKM. The sample consisted of peripheral blood, taken before any cancer treatment. The TCR originated in a man aged 40 to 75 with stage I lung adenocarcinoma. This rearrangement joins TRBV28 to TRBJ1-5; D possibly corresponds to TRBD1 (5 bases). DNA of the CDR3: TGTGCCAGCAACTGGGGGAGCAATCAGCCCCAGCATTTT. It is translated as CASNWGSNQPQHF.